This T cell receptor (beta chain) was recovered during a study of blood T cell repertoires in COVID-19. Trimming took off 3 bases at V and 2 bases at J, with 16 bases between the two ends. Germline CDR1 reads SNHLY; CDR2 reads FYNNEI. This CDR3 has 16 residues. Repertoires were generated with immunoSEQ multiplex PCR, while TCRdb's copy carries only in-frame clones and drops some. This sample carries tens of thousands of clones, about 80% of them seen once, and the ten largest clones take about 1.7%. The sequenced material came from peripheral blood. The rearrangement links TRBV2 to TRBJ1-2; unclear D gene. This clonotype was sampled from a man older than 75 with active or convalescent COVID-19. The CDR3 bases are TGTGCCAGCAGTGACGCCATGGGGAGGGCCAACTATGGCTACACCTTC. It specifies CASSDAMGRANYGYTF.